A single sample gave rise to the 2 T cell receptor beta chains below, sequenced in a study of ipilimumab plus nivolumab after autologous stem cell transplantation. This table comes from immunoSEQ multiplex PCR, and its TCRdb copy is limited to in-frame clones, with some not included. The table lists approximately 84,000 clones, around 80% of them singletons. Sample: PBMCs, taken in a trial of ipilimumab plus nivolumab as post-transplant consolidation. Receptors were obtained from a male donor with diffuse large B-cell lymphoma.

CDR3 region: CASSPPGANTGELFF. The CDR3 region has the DNA TGTGCCAGTAGTCCCCCCGGCGCGAACACCGGGGAGCTGTTTTTT. The chain employs TRBV19 and TRBJ2-2, with D unclear. CDR1 is LNHDA, CDR2 SQIVND, per germline (reference sequence). Trimming removed 5 bases at V and 0 bases at J, with 10 bases between. The CDR3 sequence is 15 residues long. Looking up the rest from reference TRBV19 and TRBJ2-2 gives the full variable domain: DGGITQSPKYLFRKEGQNVTLSCEQNLNHDAMYWYRQDPGQGLRLIYYSQIVNDFQKGDIAEGYSVSREKKESFPLTVTSAQKNPTAFYLCASSPPGANTGELFFGEGSRLTVL.

V and J are TRBV9 and TRBJ1-3, with unresolved D. This CDR3 has 15 amino acids. The V end was cut by 4 bases, the J end by 0 bases, with 11 bases between. Germline CDR1 reads SGDLS; CDR2 reads YYNGEE. This CDR3 reads CASSPRVDSGNTIYF. The CDR3 DNA reads TGTGCCAGCAGCCCACGGGTCGACTCTGGAAACACCATATATTTT.